This TCR beta chain was captured by sequencing in a study of T cell changes during pregnancy in multiple sclerosis. Sequenced by immunoSEQ multiplex PCR; TCRdb stores in-frame clones only, minus some. The profile shows over 45,000 clones, approximately 90% of them singletons. CDR3 length: 14 amino acids. The germline V gene has CDR1 SGDLS and CDR2 YYNGEE. The V gene lost 3 bases and the J gene lost 0 bases, with 4 bases spanning the gap. The receptor comes from a female donor with multiple sclerosis, enrolled in a pregnancy study. This material consisted of CD4+ T cells from peripheral blood mononuclear cells, taken in the second trimester of pregnancy. The chain joins TRBV9 to TRBJ2-6; D remains ambiguous. CDR3 protein: CASSAVSGANVLTF. The CDR3 nucleotides are TGTGCCAGCAGCGCCGTCTCTGGGGCCAACGTCCTGACTTTC.